The rows below give T cell receptor beta chains drawn from one sample of a study of T cell repertoires in cytomegalovirus infection. In TCRdb, the reads were re-called with MiXCR into one record per CDR3 protein. The sample includes 44,000 or so distinct CDR3 sequences, 20% to 25% of them seen just once. Antigens for these TCRs are unknown. The specimen was CD8+ T cells from cultured PBMCs, collected from culture after CMV antigen stimulation. These TCRs come from a human donor in good health (CMV status not recorded). Some clones in this sample may be carry-over from other donors' samples. The CDR3 runs from the conserved cysteine through the conserved F or W. Fields, in order: J gene, V gene, clone size, D gene, CDR3 protein, CDR3 DNA. The D gene is left open where the match is weak. Rows give clone size only sometimes, using once, few, many, or a class for an expanded clone.

TRBJ2-1 | TRBV27 | - | TRBD2 | CASSSPTSGRALGQFF | TGTGCCAGCAGTTCCCCGACTAGCGGGAGGGCCTTGGGGCAGTTCTTC
TRBJ2-7 | TRBV27 | - | - | CASSSSFGYLDEQYF | TGTGCCAGCAGTTCAAGTTTCGGATACCTAGACGAGCAGTACTTC
TRBJ1-1 | TRBV6-6 | - | TRBD1 | CASSGPDRAFFGNTEAFF | TGTGCCAGCAGCGGGCCGGACAGGGCTTTTTTCGGGAACACTGAAGCTTTCTTT
TRBJ2-3 | TRBV7-2 | - | TRBD2 | CASSFSGRAIDTQYF | TGTGCCAGCAGCTTTAGCGGGAGGGCCATAGATACGCAGTATTTT
TRBJ2-5 | TRBV6-2/TRBV6-3 | - | - | CASSRGEQETQYF | TGTGCCAGCAGTAGAGGGGAACAAGAGACCCAGTACTTC
TRBJ2-7 | TRBV11-3 | - | - | CASSSYLGDEQYF | TGTGCCAGCAGCTCCTACCTCGGGGACGAGCAGTACTTC
TRBJ1-1 | TRBV7-8 | - | - | CASSYAPRGVNTEAFF | TGTGCCAGCAGCTACGCTCCGAGGGGGGTGAACACTGAAGCTTTCTTT
TRBJ2-7 | TRBV7-8 | - | - | CASSLTTGSSSYEQYF | TGTGCCAGCAGCTTAACCACCGGGTCTAGCTCCTACGAGCAGTACTTC
TRBJ1-1 | TRBV7-9 | - | - | CASSFLPAGPNTEAFF | TGTGCCAGCAGCTTCCTTCCCGCAGGGCCGAACACTGAAGCTTTCTTT
TRBJ2-1 | TRBV4-1 | - | - | CASSPSGPGAYNEQFF | TGCGCCAGCAGCCCCTCGGGCCCCGGGGCGTACAATGAGCAGTTCTTC
TRBJ2-3 | TRBV7-3 | few | - | CASSPQGGATQYF | TGTGCCAGCAGCCCCCAAGGGGGGGCTACGCAGTATTTT
TRBJ2-1 | TRBV9 | few | - | CASSPPGSLRNEQFF | TGTGCCAGCAGCCCCCCAGGCAGTTTGCGCAATGAGCAGTTCTTC
TRBJ2-7 | TRBV2 | few | TRBD1 | CASSYGQGGSYEQYF | TGTGCCAGCAGCTATGGACAGGGGGGATCCTACGAGCAGTACTTC
TRBJ1-1 | TRBV29-1 | - | - | CSVVGRRGFAEAFF | TGCAGCGTTGTAGGACGAAGGGGGTTTGCTGAAGCTTTCTTT
TRBJ2-1 | TRBV6-1 | - | - | CASSEGPFSRNEQFF | TGTGCCAGCAGTGAGGGACCCTTCTCGAGGAATGAGCAGTTCTTC
TRBJ2-5 | TRBV29-1 | - | - | CSVEGAGFKTQYF | TGCAGCGTTGAAGGGGCAGGGTTTAAGACCCAGTACTTC
TRBJ2-7 | TRBV7-2 | few | TRBD1 | CASSSDRGHYEQYF | TGTGCCAGCAGCTCGGACAGGGGACACTACGAGCAGTACTTC
TRBJ2-1 | TRBV10-3 | - | - | CAISDSPSNEQFF | TGTGCCATCAGTGATAGCCCCAGCAATGAGCAGTTCTTC
TRBJ1-1 | TRBV7-6 | few | - | CASSSQMAMNTEAFF | TGTGCCAGCAGCTCCCAGATGGCGATGAACACTGAAGCTTTCTTT
TRBJ2-7 | TRBV11-2 | - | - | CASSLEPYEQYF | TGTGCCAGCAGCTTAGAGCCCTACGAGCAGTACTTC
TRBJ1-1 | TRBV27 | - | - | CASSLWSGNTEAFF | TGTGCCAGCAGTTTATGGAGTGGCAACACTGAAGCTTTCTTT
TRBJ2-7 | TRBV7-6 | - | TRBD2 | CASSLGSAGGYEQYF | TGTGCCAGCAGCTTAGGTTCAGCGGGAGGGTACGAGCAGTACTTC
TRBJ2-4 | TRBV7-9 | few | - | CASSLPYRPRGFQYF | TGTGCCAGCAGCCTTCCTTACAGGCCAAGGGGCTTTCAGTACTTC
TRBJ2-1 | TRBV12-3/TRBV12-4 | few | - | CASSLSGLDEQFF | TGTGCCAGCAGTTTATCAGGGCTCGATGAGCAGTTCTTC
TRBJ2-5 | TRBV6-1 | - | TRBD1 | CASSQTIGQGRETQYF | TGTGCCAGCAGCCAAACTATCGGACAGGGGAGGGAGACCCAGTACTTC
TRBJ1-1 | TRBV7-9 | - | - | CASSFTAGAGTEAFF | TGTGCCAGCAGTTTCACCGCAGGGGCTGGGACTGAAGCTTTCTTT
TRBJ1-1 | TRBV7-8 | many | - | CASSLTPQGAEAFF | TGTGCCAGCAGCCTCACACCCCAGGGCGCTGAAGCTTTCTTT
TRBJ2-5 | TRBV3-1 | - | - | CASSHYPGQPQETQYF | TGTGCCAGCAGCCACTACCCTGGACAGCCGCAAGAGACCCAATACTTC
TRBJ2-5 | TRBV7-6 | few | TRBD2 | CASSHARDGGAETQYF | TGTGCCAGCAGTCACGCGCGTGACGGGGGGGCGGAGACCCAGTACTTC
TRBJ2-7 | TRBV5-6 | few | - | CASRKRVLAPYEQYF | TGTGCCAGCAGAAAGAGGGTGTTGGCCCCCTACGAGCAGTACTTC
TRBJ2-1 | TRBV7-9 | few | - | CASSPRAFNEQFF | TGTGCCAGCAGCCCTAGGGCCTTCAATGAGCAGTTCTTC
TRBJ2-1 | TRBV7-3 | few | TRBD2 | CASSFLAGGPDEQFF | TGTGCCAGCAGCTTTCTAGCGGGGGGGCCGGATGAGCAGTTCTTC
TRBJ2-5 | TRBV4-3 | - | TRBD2 | CASSQGEGGTSGGKPQETQYF | TGCGCCAGCAGCCAAGGAGAAGGTGGGACTAGCGGGGGGAAACCACAAGAGACCCAGTACTTC
TRBJ2-3 | TRBV19 | - | TRBD2 | CASKSGLASTDTQYF | TGTGCCAGTAAATCCGGACTAGCGAGCACAGATACGCAGTATTTT
TRBJ1-2 | TRBV6-1 | - | - | CASLGAGNYGYTF | TGTGCCAGCCTCGGGGCAGGGAACTATGGCTACACCTTC
TRBJ1-5 | TRBV15 | - | - | CATSSEARGQGPQHF | TGTGCCACCAGCAGTGAGGCTAGAGGCCAGGGGCCCCAGCATTTT
TRBJ2-2 | TRBV7-2 | - | - | CASSPRAGWVGGELFF | TGTGCCAGCAGCCCCCGGGCGGGGTGGGTTGGCGGGGAGCTGTTTTTT
TRBJ2-4 | TRBV24-1 | - | - | CATSDPRGENIQYF | TGTGCCACCAGTGATCCCCGAGGGGAGAACATTCAGTACTTC
TRBJ2-1 | TRBV7-2 | many | TRBD2 | CASSSRTSGRAGEQFF | TGTGCCAGCAGCTCGCGGACTAGCGGGAGGGCGGGGGAGCAGTTCTTC
TRBJ2-7 | TRBV2 | once | TRBD1 | CASSESGQGFHEQYF | TGTGCCAGCAGTGAAAGTGGACAGGGTTTCCACGAGCAGTACTTC
TRBJ2-1 | TRBV7-8 | - | TRBD2 | CASSLGLAGGWNEQFF | TGTGCCAGCAGCTTAGGACTAGCGGGGGGTTGGAATGAGCAGTTCTTC
TRBJ1-6 | TRBV6-5 | few | - | CASSYGDNDSSLHF | TGTGCCAGCAGTTACGGCGACAATGATTCATCCCTCCACTTT
TRBJ1-4 | TRBV7-6 | - | - | CASRGRGPEATNEKLFF | TGTGCCAGCAGAGGTAGAGGCCCCGAAGCAACTAATGAAAAACTGTTTTTT
TRBJ1-2 | TRBV6-2/TRBV6-3 | - | - | CASSYTSQGYSSDGYTF | TGTGCCAGCAGTTACACCTCGCAGGGCTACTCTTCCGATGGCTACACCTTC
TRBJ2-3 | TRBV7-2 | few | - | CASTGSEDTQYF | TGTGCCAGCACCGGTTCCGAGGATACGCAGTATTTT
TRBJ2-1 | TRBV27 | few | - | CASSLFFPDGNNEQFF | TGTGCCAGCAGTTTATTCTTTCCCGACGGGAACAATGAGCAGTTCTTC
TRBJ2-1 | TRBV7-8 | - | TRBD1 | CASSWGQGPLYNEQFF | TGTGCCAGCAGCTGGGGACAGGGTCCCCTCTACAATGAGCAGTTCTTC
TRBJ1-5 | TRBV7-8 | many | - | CASSALGGGRDQPQHF | TGTGCCAGCAGCGCCCTGGGGGGGGGGCGGGATCAGCCCCAGCATTTT
TRBJ1-1 | TRBV5-5 | - | - | CASSLGVREANTEAFF | TGTGCCAGCAGCTTGGGGGTTAGAGAGGCCAACACTGAAGCTTTCTTT
TRBJ1-3 | TRBV4-2 | - | - | CASSPGARTGNTIYF | TGTGCCAGCAGCCCAGGGGCGAGGACGGGAAACACCATATATTTT
TRBJ1-1 | TRBV7-9 | - | - | CASSRVTGSTEAFF | TGTGCCAGCAGCCGAGTAACAGGGTCGACTGAAGCTTTCTTT
TRBJ2-7 | TRBV27 | - | - | CASSLVGGNGEQYF | TGTGCCAGCAGTCTGGTAGGGGGGAACGGCGAGCAGTACTTC
TRBJ1-1 | TRBV7-9 | few | - | CASRKPGRENTEAFF | TGTGCCAGCAGAAAGCCCGGGAGAGAGAACACTGAAGCTTTCTTT
TRBJ2-3 | TRBV12-3/TRBV12-4 | - | TRBD1 | CASSRPTGGKEITDTQYF | TGTGCCAGCAGTCGACCGACAGGGGGCAAGGAGATCACAGATACGCAGTATTTT
TRBJ1-1 | TRBV6-5 | few | - | CASSYSWVGNTEAFF | TGTGCCAGCAGTTACTCATGGGTAGGGAACACTGAAGCTTTCTTT
TRBJ2-5 | TRBV7-9 | - | TRBD2 | CASSPIRGGSQETQYF | TGTGCCAGCAGCCCTATCCGGGGGGGGTCCCAAGAGACCCAGTACTTC
TRBJ1-1 | TRBV6-2/TRBV6-3 | few | - | CASSALASRLEAFF | TGTGCCAGCAGTGCCCTGGCCTCTCGCCTTGAAGCTTTCTTT
TRBJ2-3 | TRBV28 | - | TRBD1 | CASSLSGTEKYF | TGTGCCAGCAGTTTATCCGGGACAGAAAAGTATTTT
TRBJ2-1 | TRBV6-5 | few | TRBD2 | CASSFSPLAGAPNEQFF | TGTGCCAGCAGTTTCAGCCCATTAGCGGGAGCACCAAATGAGCAGTTCTTC
TRBJ2-7 | TRBV2 | - | - | CASTPVGDEQYF | TGTGCCAGCACCCCGGTCGGGGACGAGCAGTACTTC